This record looks at one T cell receptor (beta chain) sequence and its context. Its target is unknown. This sample was taken from a study of blood T cells in healthy people across ages. General study results and limits: Comparison with aged donors showed that long-lived donors had more naive CD4+ cells and higher diversity. Among T cells, TCR beta diversity per million cells dropped roughly linearly as age rose.

The use of a sample-barcoded 5' primer and a J-beta primer mix characterized a second PCR of roughly 6 to 11 cycles. Researchers report that a template-switch adaptor with 12 random nucleotides tagged each cDNA molecule. TCRdb re-derived calls from the 5' RACE reads in MiXCR, one entry per CDR3 protein. This table has roughly 500,000 distinct CDR3 sequences, about 26% appearing once. Germline V gene lookup returns CDR1 LGHDT and CDR2 YNNKEL (reference sequence). V gave up 3 bases and J gave up 8 bases, with 18 bases separating them. CDR3 length equals 15 residues. The receptor's source is a woman aged 70-85 years in good health. The source material was blood. This rearrangement joins TRBV3-1 to TRBJ2-3, with D maybe TRBD2 (6 bases). The CDR3 DNA reads as TGTGCCAGCAGCCAGGGGACTGGTTTTTTCGGTACGCAGTATTTT. Translating it yields CASSQGTGFFGTQYF.